These 5 T cell receptor beta chains were sequenced from one sample in a study of TIL therapy for anti-PD-1-resistant metastatic lung cancer. The immunoSEQ assay was v3. TCRdb's table, derived via immunoSEQ multiplex PCR, lists solely in-frame clones and lacks some. This sample has about 59,000 clones, with 73% found just once. Indicated time point: pre-treatment sample, taken before nivolumab and TIL therapy. The starting material was blood, obtained at baseline. Receptor source: a person aged 25 to 85 with non-small cell lung cancer.

This clone was seen more than once but under ten times. The chain joins TRBV19 to TRBJ1-1; 7 bases match TRBD1. Germline V gene data show CDR1 as LNHDA and CDR2 as SQIVND (reference sequence). The CDR3 has 13 amino acids. J lost 5 bases, V lost 5 bases, and 5 bases had no gene match. The DNA of the CDR3 is TGTGCCAGTAGTCCGACAGGGTGGACTGAAGCTTTCTTT. It is translated as CASSPTGWTEAFF.

This chain joins TRBV4-3 and TRBJ2-7; TRBD1 is a possible D gene (5 bases). V was clipped by 2 bases and J by 4 bases, with 18 bases between them. This CDR3 contains 16 residues. Germline assignment: CDR1 LGHNA and CDR2 YSLEER. The CDR3 region is CASSQSALQGLYEQYF. The CDR3 nucleotides read TGCGCCAGCAGCCAATCTGCTTTGCAGGGCCTTTACGAGCAGTACTTC.

The chain links TRBV6-5 to TRBJ1-1; unclear D gene. Between the trimmed V and J ends, which lost 5 bases and 0 bases, there was a span of 10 bases. The CDR3 is 14 residues long. Per the germline V gene, CDR1 is MNHEY and CDR2 is SVGAGI. The CDR3 loop reads CASSPFGVNTEAFF. The DNA for the CDR3 is TGTGCCAGCAGTCCCTTCGGGGTGAACACTGAAGCTTTCTTT.

In this sample, this clone turned up once. The rearrangement links TRBV2 to TRBJ2-1, with 10 bases identical to TRBD2. V was clipped by 6 bases and J by 8 bases; unmatched bases: 13. Germline V lookup: CDR1 SNHLY, CDR2 FYNNEI. This CDR3 is built from 16 residues. The CDR3 nucleotides read TGTGCCAGCAGAGTTAGGACTAGCGGCCCTTGGGATGAGCAGTTCTTC. Encoded protein: CASRVRTSGPWDEQFF.

The rearrangement uses TRBV5-1 and TRBJ2-2; D ambiguous. V was pared by 1 base and J by 3 bases, with 13 bases between. Germline values: CDR1 SGHRS, CDR2 YFSETQ. The CDR3 has 16 amino acids. The DNA for the CDR3 is TGCGCCAGCAGCTTGTTCGGCTCCCGCGACACCGGGGAGCTGTTTTTT. Translated: CASSLFGSRDTGELFF.